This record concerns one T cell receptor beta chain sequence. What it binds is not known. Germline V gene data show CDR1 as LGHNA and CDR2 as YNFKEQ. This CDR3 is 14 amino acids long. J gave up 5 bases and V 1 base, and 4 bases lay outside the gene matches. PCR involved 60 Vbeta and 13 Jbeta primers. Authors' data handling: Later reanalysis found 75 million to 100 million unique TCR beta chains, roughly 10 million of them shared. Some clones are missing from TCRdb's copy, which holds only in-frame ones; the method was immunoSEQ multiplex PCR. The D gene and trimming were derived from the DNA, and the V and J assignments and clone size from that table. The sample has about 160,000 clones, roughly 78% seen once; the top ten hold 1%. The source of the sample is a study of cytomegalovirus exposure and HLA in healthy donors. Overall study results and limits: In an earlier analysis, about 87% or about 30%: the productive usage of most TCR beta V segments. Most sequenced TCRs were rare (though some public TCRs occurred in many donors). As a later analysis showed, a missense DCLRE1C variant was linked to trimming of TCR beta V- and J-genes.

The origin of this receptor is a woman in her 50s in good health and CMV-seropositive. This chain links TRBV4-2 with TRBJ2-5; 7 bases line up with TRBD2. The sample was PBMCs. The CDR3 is CASSQGDGGETQYF. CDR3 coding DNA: TGTGCCAGCAGCCAAGGGGACGGGGGGGAGACCCAGTACTTC.